This record looks at one TCR beta chain sequence and its context. Its matching antigen is unknown. The V gene lost 3 bases and the J gene lost 6 bases, with 15 bases spanning the gap. In germline, CDR1 is SGHAT, CDR2 FQNNGV. The length of the CDR3 is 15 residues. This sample was taken from a study of CD4 T cells in relation to SARS-CoV-2 and coronaviruses. The protocol was immunoSEQ multiplex PCR, while the TCRdb copy is restricted to in-frame clones and leaves out a portion. The sample contains about 21,000 clones, 66% of which appear only once. The unexposed donors gave CD4+ T cells in 2011-2018, prior to COVID-19. The cells were cultured for approximately 10 days before CD4+ T cells were isolated.

The genes are TRBV11-2 and TRBJ2-1; possibly TRBD2 for D (6 bases). The receptor comes from a human donor in good health. Material for sequencing was CD4+ T cells from PBMCs, cultured in vitro. CDR3 sequence reads: CASSFRGAGSNEQFF. Written as DNA, the CDR3 is TGTGCCAGCAGCTTCCGCGGGGCGGGGTCCAATGAGCAGTTCTTC.